A single sample gave rise to the 19 T cell receptor beta chains below, sequenced in a study of blood T cell repertoires in COVID-19. The protocol was immunoSEQ multiplex PCR, while the TCRdb copy is restricted to in-frame clones and leaves out a portion. The sample includes around 70,000 clones, about 88% of them seen just once. Specimen: peripheral blood. These receptors originate from a human donor in a cohort sampled during active COVID-19.

This clone appeared once. The chain carries TRBV5-6 and TRBJ1-6; the match to TRBD1 covers 7 bases. This CDR3 has 14 residues. Germline V CDR1 and CDR2: SGHDT, YYEEEE. V was pared by 4 bases and J by 10 bases, with 8 bases of the junction left unmatched. CDR3 nucleotide sequence: TGTGCCAGCAGCGCGACAGGGATAGGGTCACCCCTCCACTTT. Translation: CASSATGIGSPLHF.

This sequence joins TRBV10-1 and TRBJ2-2, with a tentative D call TRBD2 (6 bases). Germline V lookup: CDR1 WNHNN, CDR2 SYGVQD (reference sequence). CDR3 length: 13 residues. The ends were cut back, 8 bases at V and 0 bases at J, with 7 bases in the middle. CDR3 sequence (DNA): TGCGCCAGCGGGACTGCGAACACCGGGGAGCTGTTTTTT. This gives the protein CASGTANTGELFF.

The chain has TRBV6-6 and TRBJ2-7; no firm D call. CDR1 is MNHNY and CDR2 is SVGAGI in the germline V gene (reference sequence). V dropped 0 bases and J dropped 1 base, with 7 bases sitting between them. There are 14 residues in the CDR3. The CDR3 is CASSYSRTSYEQYF. The CDR3 DNA is TGTGCCAGCAGTTACTCGAGAACTTCCTACGAGCAGTACTTC.

The gene calls are TRBV28 and TRBJ1-2; 8 positions match TRBD1. Trimming at V came to 10 bases and at J to 5 bases, leaving 6 bases not matched to a gene. The CDR3 has 12 amino acids. Per germline, CDR1 MDHEN and CDR2 SYDVKM. The CDR3 coding sequence is TGTGCCATCGGGGGACAGGAATATGGCTACACCTTC. This translates into CAIGGQEYGYTF.

V and J are TRBV7-2 and TRBJ2-3, with TRBD2 matching 8 bases. CDR1 and CDR2 from the germline V gene are SGHTA and FQGNSA. J lost 5 bases, V lost 4 bases, and 11 bases had no gene match. CDR3 length: 16 residues. Here the CDR3 reads CASSSGAGASGDTQYF. In nucleotides, the CDR3 is TGTGCCAGCAGCTCAGGAGCGGGGGCCTCGGGAGATACGCAGTATTTT.

This clone was picked up a small number of times. The chain uses TRBV19 and TRBJ2-7; D is undetermined. Germline assignment: CDR1 LNHDA and CDR2 SQIVND (reference sequence). The ends were cut back, 5 bases at V and 2 bases at J, with 7 bases in the middle. The CDR3 has 12 amino acids. As DNA, the CDR3 is TGTGCCAGTAGTTCCTCCGCCTACGAGCAGTACTTC. Its translation is CASSSSAYEQYF. The whole variable domain, remainder taken from reference TRBV19 and TRBJ2-7, is DGGITQSPKYLFRKEGQNVTLSCEQNLNHDAMYWYRQDPGQGLRLIYYSQIVNDFQKGDIAEGYSVSREKKESFPLTVTSAQKNPTAFYLCASSSSAYEQYFGPGTRLTVT.

This clone was counted a few times. At one boundary the junction diverges from the germline segment, which might be a read error. V is TRBV5-8 and J is TRBJ2-7; maybe TRBD1 (5 bases). Looked up from germline, CDR1 is SGHTS and CDR2 is YDEGEE. CDR3 size: 13 residues. This CDR3 is CASSSLDTYGQYF. The CDR3 DNA is TGTGCCAGCAGCTCCCTGGACACATACGGGCAGTACTTC.

The chain carries TRBV3-1 (or the pseudogene TRBV3-2) and TRBJ2-2; 8 bases map to TRBD1. CDR3 length: 15 amino acids. The germline V gene has CDR1 LGHDT and CDR2 YNNKEL (reference sequence). Trimming removed 4 bases from V and 2 bases from J; junction bases left unmatched: 3. In nucleotides, the CDR3 is TGTGCCAGCAGCCCGGACAGGGCCAACACCGGGGAGCTGTTTTTT. Its protein product is CASSPDRANTGELFF.

The chain joins TRBV2 to TRBJ2-7, with D possibly TRBD1 on 5 matching bases. Germline CDR1 reads SNHLY; CDR2 reads FYNNEI. The V end lost 5 bases, the J end lost 0 bases, and 17 bases lay between the germline ends. CDR3 length: 16 amino acids. The chain's CDR3 is CASSRGPSRYSYEQYF. The DNA of the CDR3 is TGTGCCAGCAGTAGGGGCCCTTCTAGATACTCCTACGAGCAGTACTTC.

V usage is TRBV27 and J usage is TRBJ1-6, with D maybe TRBD1 (5 bases). V dropped 5 bases and J dropped 7 bases, with 12 bases sitting between them. The CDR3 contains 14 residues. Germline-derived CDR1 and CDR2 are MNHEY and SMNVEV (reference sequence). The CDR3 region is CASSAGRSNSPLHF. Written as DNA, the CDR3 is TGTGCCAGCAGTGCAGGGCGAAGCAATTCACCCCTCCACTTT.

V gene TRBV12-3 or TRBV12-4 combines with J gene TRBJ2-1; D is perhaps TRBD2 (5 bases). V lost 6 bases and J lost 10, with 13 bases in between. The CDR3 totals 12 residues. CDR3 in amino acids: CASSTQSGEQFF. The CDR3 nucleotides are TGTGCCAGCAGCACACAAAGCGGAGAGCAGTTCTTC.

This clone was seen once. V usage is TRBV25-1 and J usage is TRBJ2-2, with D possibly matching TRBD1 (5 bases). The V end was cut by 3 bases, the J end by 1 base, with 9 bases between. Germline lookup yields CDR1 MGHDK and CDR2 SYGVNS. This CDR3 contains 15 residues. The CDR3 sequence is CASSDPDRNTGELFF. The CDR3 nucleotides read TGTGCCAGCAGTGACCCTGACAGGAACACCGGGGAGCTGTTTTTT.

This chain uses TRBV7-8 with TRBJ1-1; D not certain. Germline loops: CDR1 SGHVS, CDR2 FQNEAQ. CDR3 length: 13 residues. Trimming left V 1 base short and J 0 bases short, with 3 bases between. DNA for the CDR3: TGTGCCAGCAGCTTAGTCATGAACACTGAAGCTTTCTTT. Translating gives CASSLVMNTEAFF.

The chain joins TRBV7-2 to TRBJ1-2; D gene ambiguous. The CDR3 loop spans 15 amino acids. From germline, CDR1 is SGHTA and CDR2 FQGNSA. Trimming pared 2 bases from V and 3 bases from J, leaving 13 bases between. The CDR3 nucleotides read TGTGCCAGCAGCTTATCTCCTCCGGAGCACTATGGCTACACCTTC. This encodes CASSLSPPEHYGYTF.

V usage is TRBV30 and J usage is TRBJ2-5; a possible D gene is TRBD2 (6 bases). From germline, CDR1 is GTSNPN and CDR2 SVGIG (reference sequence). The CDR3 has 14 residues. Between the trimmed V and J ends, which lost 6 bases and 4 bases, there was a span of 18 bases. CDR3 nucleotides: TGTGCCTGCCTTAGCGGTTCCGGGGGAGAGACCCAGTACTTC. This translates into CACLSGSGGETQYF.

The V and J genes are TRBV5-4 and TRBJ1-5, with a weak D call TRBD1 (6 bases). This CDR3 is built from 13 residues. The ends were cut back, 4 bases at V and 7 bases at J, with 12 bases in the middle. Germline V gene lookup returns CDR1 SGHNT and CDR2 YYREEE (reference sequence). CDR3 region: CASSVEGGQPQHF. The DNA of the CDR3 is TGTGCCAGCAGCGTGGAGGGGGGGCAGCCCCAGCATTTT. The full variable domain, with the rest looked up from reference TRBV5-4 and TRBJ1-5, is ETGVTQSPTHLIKTRGQQVTLRCSSQSGHNTVSWYQQALGQGPQFIFQYYREEENGRGNFPPRFSGLQFPNYSSELNVNALELDDSALYLCASSVEGGQPQHFGDGTRLSIL.

This chain joins TRBV7-2 and TRBJ2-2; 7 bases are shared with TRBD1. The CDR3 extends over 15 amino acids. Germline V lookup: CDR1 SGHTA, CDR2 FQGNSA. V lost 4 bases, J lost 2 bases, and 4 bases stayed unmatched. The CDR3 spells CASSYGDRNTGELFF. DNA for the CDR3: TGTGCCAGCAGCTACGGGGACAGAAACACCGGGGAGCTGTTTTTT.

The chain is built from TRBV14 and TRBJ2-1; maybe TRBD2 (5 bases). Looked up from germline, CDR1 is SGHDN and CDR2 is FVKESK. This CDR3 spans 13 amino acids. V was cut by 4 bases and J by 9 bases, with 13 bases left in between. The DNA for the CDR3 is TGTGCCAGCAGCCCCGCTCGAGGAGGTGAGCAGTTCTTC. Its translation is CASSPARGGEQFF.

This chain links TRBV10-1 with TRBJ2-7, with 14 bases lining up with TRBD2. This CDR3 has 17 amino acids. V lost 4 bases, J lost 4 bases, and 9 bases stayed unmatched. Germline CDR1 and CDR2: WNHNN and SYGVQD (reference sequence). The CDR3 DNA is TGCGCCAGCAGTGGCGGGGGACTAGCGGGAGAAAAATACGAGCAGTACTTC. Encoded protein: CASSGGGLAGEKYEQYF.